These 4 T cell receptor beta chains were all obtained from the same sample, sequenced in a study of beta chain features in type 1 diabetes (dated by TCRdb to 2016 to 2019). Library creation used the immunoSEQ multiplex PCR assay. All of the isolated RNA was reverse transcribed with the High Capacity cDNA Reverse Transcription Kit, so expressed TCRB transcripts were sequenced. TCRdb re-hosts the immuneACCESS table, in-frame sequences only. Its copies lack some clones; in the studies checked, an unresolved V gene accounts for under half of them, and the cause for the rest is not known. The sample table holds about 360,000 clones, of which roughly 12% were seen once. The ten largest clones add up to approximately 0.015% of the sample. The source material was naive CD4+ T cells from blood. The cell subset or site label corresponds to: true naive CD4+ T cells. The origin of the receptors is a man younger than 35 in good health.

The table lists this clone with a few counts. V gene TRBV19 combines with J gene TRBJ2-7, with 10 bases matching TRBD1. The germline CDR1 and CDR2 sequences are LNHDA and SQIVND (reference sequence). The CDR3 sequence is 16 residues long. Unmatched junction bases numbered 10, after V lost 6 bases and J lost 2 bases. CDR3 nucleotides: TGTGCCAGTAGCGATTCGACAGGGGGCAAGGCCTACGAGCAGTACTTC. Translating it yields CASSDSTGGKAYEQYF.

This clone was picked up a small number of times. The chain is built from TRBV7-9 and TRBJ2-3; D possibly corresponds to TRBD2 (8 bases). Germline-derived CDR1 and CDR2 are SEHNR and FQNEAQ (reference sequence). The CDR3 has 16 residues. Trimming took 7 bases from V and 5 from J, leaving 22 bases between them. The CDR3 region has the DNA TGTGCCAGCACCTCAGGATTGCGGGGGGACAGAGATACGCAGTATTTT. It specifies CASTSGLRGDRDTQYF.

In its sample, this clone was seen a few times. The chain links TRBV4-2 to TRBJ1-2; D perhaps matches TRBD1 (5 bases). CDR1 and CDR2 (germline): LGHNA, YNFKEQ. There are 13 residues in the CDR3. V lost 1 base and J 8 bases, leaving 11 bases between the germline ends. The CDR3 region has the DNA TGTGCCAGCAGCCAAGGGCAGGGCAACGGCTACACCTTC. Translation gives CASSQGQGNGYTF.

The chain recombines TRBV28 with TRBJ2-5; 7 nucleotides align to TRBD2. CDR1 MDHEN and CDR2 SYDVKM come from the germline V gene. CDR3 length equals 17 residues. Unmatched junction bases numbered 12, after V lost 2 bases and J lost 3 bases. The CDR3 DNA reads as TGTGCCAGCAGTTTAATGGGGGGGAGGTCGGTGAAAGAGACCCAGTACTTC. Its translation: CASSLMGGRSVKETQYF.